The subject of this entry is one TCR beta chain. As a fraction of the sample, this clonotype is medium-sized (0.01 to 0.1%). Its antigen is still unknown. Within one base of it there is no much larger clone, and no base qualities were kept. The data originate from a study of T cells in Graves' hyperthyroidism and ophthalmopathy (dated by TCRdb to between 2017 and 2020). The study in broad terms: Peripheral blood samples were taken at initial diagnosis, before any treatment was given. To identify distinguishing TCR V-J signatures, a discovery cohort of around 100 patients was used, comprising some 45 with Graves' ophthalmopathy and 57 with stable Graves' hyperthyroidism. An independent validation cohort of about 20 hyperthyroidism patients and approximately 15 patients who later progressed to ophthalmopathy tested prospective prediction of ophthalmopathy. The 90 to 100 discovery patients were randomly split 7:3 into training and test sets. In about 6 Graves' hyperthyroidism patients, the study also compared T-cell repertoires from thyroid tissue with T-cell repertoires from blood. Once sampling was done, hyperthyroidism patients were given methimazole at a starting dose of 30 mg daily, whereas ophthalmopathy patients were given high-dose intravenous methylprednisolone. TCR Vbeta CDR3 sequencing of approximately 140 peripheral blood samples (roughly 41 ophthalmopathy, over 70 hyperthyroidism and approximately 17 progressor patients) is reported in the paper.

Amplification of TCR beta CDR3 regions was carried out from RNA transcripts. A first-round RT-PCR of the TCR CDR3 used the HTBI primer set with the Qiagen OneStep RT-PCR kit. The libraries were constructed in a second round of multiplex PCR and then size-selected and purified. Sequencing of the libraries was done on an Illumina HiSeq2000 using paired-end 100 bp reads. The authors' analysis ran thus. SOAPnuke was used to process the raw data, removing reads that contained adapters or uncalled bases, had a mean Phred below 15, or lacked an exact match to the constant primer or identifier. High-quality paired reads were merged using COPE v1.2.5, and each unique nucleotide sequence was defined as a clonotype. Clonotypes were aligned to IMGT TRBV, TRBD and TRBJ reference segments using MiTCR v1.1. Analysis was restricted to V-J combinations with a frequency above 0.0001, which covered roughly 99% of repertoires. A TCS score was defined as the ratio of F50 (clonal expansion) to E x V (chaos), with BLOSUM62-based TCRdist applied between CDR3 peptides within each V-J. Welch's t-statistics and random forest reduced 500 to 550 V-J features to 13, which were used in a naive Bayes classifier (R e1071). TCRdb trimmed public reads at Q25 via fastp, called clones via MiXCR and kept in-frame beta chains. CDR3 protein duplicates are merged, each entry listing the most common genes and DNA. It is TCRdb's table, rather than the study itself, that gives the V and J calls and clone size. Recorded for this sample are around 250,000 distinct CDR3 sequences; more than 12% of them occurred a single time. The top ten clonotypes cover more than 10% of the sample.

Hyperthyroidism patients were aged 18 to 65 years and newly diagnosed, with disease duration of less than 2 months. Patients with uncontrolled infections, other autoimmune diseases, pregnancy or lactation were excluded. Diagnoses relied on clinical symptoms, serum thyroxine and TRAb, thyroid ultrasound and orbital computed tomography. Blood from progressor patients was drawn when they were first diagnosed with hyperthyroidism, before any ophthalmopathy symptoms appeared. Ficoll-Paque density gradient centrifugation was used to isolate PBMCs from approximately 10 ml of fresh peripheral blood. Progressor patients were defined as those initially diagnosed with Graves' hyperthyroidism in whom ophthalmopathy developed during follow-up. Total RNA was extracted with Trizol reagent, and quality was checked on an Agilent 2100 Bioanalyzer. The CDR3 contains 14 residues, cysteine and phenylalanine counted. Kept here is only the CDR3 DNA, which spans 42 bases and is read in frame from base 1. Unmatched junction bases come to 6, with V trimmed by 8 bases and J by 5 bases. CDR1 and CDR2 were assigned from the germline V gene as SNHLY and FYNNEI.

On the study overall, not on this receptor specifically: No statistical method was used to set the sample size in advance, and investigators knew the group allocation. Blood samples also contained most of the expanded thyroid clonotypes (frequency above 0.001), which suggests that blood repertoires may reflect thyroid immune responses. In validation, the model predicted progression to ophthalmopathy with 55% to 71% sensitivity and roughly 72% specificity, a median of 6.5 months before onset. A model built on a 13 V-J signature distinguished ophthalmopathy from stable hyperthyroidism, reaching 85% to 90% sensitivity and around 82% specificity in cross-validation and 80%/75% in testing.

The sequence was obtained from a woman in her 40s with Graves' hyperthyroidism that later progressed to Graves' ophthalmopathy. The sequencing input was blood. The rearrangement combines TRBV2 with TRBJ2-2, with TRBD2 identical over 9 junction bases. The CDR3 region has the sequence CASGGLAQTGELFF. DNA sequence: TGTGCCAGCGGGGGACTAGCTCAAACCGGGGAGCTGTTTTTT.